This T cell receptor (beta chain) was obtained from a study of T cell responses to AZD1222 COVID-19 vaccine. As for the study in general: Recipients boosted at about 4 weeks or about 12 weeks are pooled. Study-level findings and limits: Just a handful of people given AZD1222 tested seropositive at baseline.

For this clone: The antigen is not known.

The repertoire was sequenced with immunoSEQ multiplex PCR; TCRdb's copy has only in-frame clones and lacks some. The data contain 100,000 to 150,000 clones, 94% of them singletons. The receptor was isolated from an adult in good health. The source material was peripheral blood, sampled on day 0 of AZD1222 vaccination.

The CDR3 region has the DNA TGTGCCAGTAGTATTCAACTAGGATCCGTAGAGACCCAGTACTTC. This translates into CASSIQLGSVETQYF. The chain is built from TRBV19 and TRBJ2-5; tentatively, D is TRBD2 (5 bases). V lost 3 bases and J lost 4, with 15 bases in between. The CDR3 loop spans 15 amino acids. CDR1 and CDR2 from the germline V gene are LNHDA and SQIVND (reference sequence).